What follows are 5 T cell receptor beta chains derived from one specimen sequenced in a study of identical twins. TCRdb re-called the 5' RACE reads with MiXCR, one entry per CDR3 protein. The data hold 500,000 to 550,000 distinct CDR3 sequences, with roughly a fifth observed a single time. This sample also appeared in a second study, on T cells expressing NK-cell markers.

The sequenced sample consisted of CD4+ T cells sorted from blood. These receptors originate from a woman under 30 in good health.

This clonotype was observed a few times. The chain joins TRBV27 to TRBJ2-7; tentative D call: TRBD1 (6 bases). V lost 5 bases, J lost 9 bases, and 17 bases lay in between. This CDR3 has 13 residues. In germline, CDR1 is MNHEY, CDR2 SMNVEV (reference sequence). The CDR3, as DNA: TGTGCCAGCAGTGCTCCTGACAGGAGGAGGCAGTACTTC. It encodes CASSAPDRRRQYF.

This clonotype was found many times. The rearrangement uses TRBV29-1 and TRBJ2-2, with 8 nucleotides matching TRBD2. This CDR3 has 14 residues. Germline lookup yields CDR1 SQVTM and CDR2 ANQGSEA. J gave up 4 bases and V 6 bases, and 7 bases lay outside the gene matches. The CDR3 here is CSVGREGSTGELFF. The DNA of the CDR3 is TGCAGCGTGGGACGGGAGGGGAGCACCGGGGAGCTGTTTTTT.

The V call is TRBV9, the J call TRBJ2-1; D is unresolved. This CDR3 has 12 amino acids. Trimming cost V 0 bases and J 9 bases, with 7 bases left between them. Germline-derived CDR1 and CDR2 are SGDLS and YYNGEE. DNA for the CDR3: TGTGCCAGCAGCGTAGAACACACTGAGCAGTTCTTC. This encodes CASSVEHTEQFF.

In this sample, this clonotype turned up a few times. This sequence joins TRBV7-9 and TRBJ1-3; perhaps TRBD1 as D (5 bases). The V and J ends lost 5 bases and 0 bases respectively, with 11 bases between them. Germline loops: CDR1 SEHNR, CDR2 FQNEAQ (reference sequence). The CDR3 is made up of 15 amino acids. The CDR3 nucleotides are TGTGCCAGCAGCCCTTACAGGAACTCTGGAAACACCATATATTTT. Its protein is CASSPYRNSGNTIYF.

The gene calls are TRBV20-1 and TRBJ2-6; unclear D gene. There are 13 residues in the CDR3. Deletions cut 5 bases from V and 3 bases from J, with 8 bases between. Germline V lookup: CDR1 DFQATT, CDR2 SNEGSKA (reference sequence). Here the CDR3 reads CSASPVGANVLTF. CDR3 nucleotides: TGCAGTGCTTCCCCGGTTGGGGCCAACGTCCTGACTTTC.